The 24 T cell receptor beta chains listed next were all sequenced from one sample in a study of blood T cell repertoires in COVID-19. Generated by immunoSEQ multiplex PCR, the TCRdb table keeps only in-frame clones and is missing some. The sample records 95,000 to 100,000 clones, 85% to 95% being singletons. Source material: peripheral blood. Source of these receptors: a man aged 45 to 65 with active COVID-19.

This clone was found once. CDR3 bases: TGTGCCAGCAGCCCGCGACTAGCGGGGGCCTGGGAGCAGTACTTC. It translates to CASSPRLAGAWEQYF. V is TRBV3-1 (or the pseudogene TRBV3-2) and J is TRBJ2-7; 12 bases fit TRBD2. The V gene end was trimmed by 4 bases and the J gene end by 7 bases; junction bases not matched to a gene: 8. From germline, CDR1 is LGHDT and CDR2 YNNKEL (reference sequence). CDR3 length: 15 residues.

This chain uses TRBV7-9 with TRBJ1-6; 7 bases map to TRBD1. Germline-derived CDR1 and CDR2 are SEHNR and FQNEAQ (reference sequence). This CDR3 contains 13 residues. V was pared by 6 bases and J by 9 bases, with 5 bases of the junction left unmatched. The CDR3 loop reads CASSRQGSSPLHF. The CDR3 bases are TGTGCCAGCAGTCGACAGGGCAGTTCACCCCTCCACTTT.

The V gene is TRBV24-1, the J gene TRBJ2-1; 12 bases map to TRBD1. CDR1 is KGHDR and CDR2 is SFDVKD in the germline V gene. Trimming cost V 3 bases and J 6 bases; bases outside gene matches: 2. The CDR3 consists of 15 residues. CDR3 region: CATSDTGQGANEQFF. The CDR3 coding sequence is TGTGCCACCAGTGATACGGGACAGGGGGCCAATGAGCAGTTCTTC.

This rearrangement joins TRBV19 to TRBJ1-1; D is unclear. The CDR3 runs 14 residues. Trimming stripped 6 bases from V and 0 bases from J, with 11 bases between. Germline V gene data show CDR1 as LNHDA and CDR2 as SQIVND (reference sequence). CDR3 region: CASRDKQMNTEAFF. Here the CDR3 DNA reads TGTGCCAGTAGAGACAAACAAATGAACACTGAAGCTTTCTTT. Looking up the rest from reference TRBV19 and TRBJ1-1 gives the full variable domain: DGGITQSPKYLFRKEGQNVTLSCEQNLNHDAMYWYRQDPGQGLRLIYYSQIVNDFQKGDIAEGYSVSREKKESFPLTVTSAQKNPTAFYLCASRDKQMNTEAFFGQGTRLTVV.

This chain joins TRBV2 and TRBJ2-1; D is unresolved. In germline, CDR1 is SNHLY, CDR2 FYNNEI. Trimming stripped 2 bases from V and 8 bases from J, with 13 bases between. The CDR3 runs to 14 residues. CDR3 sequence reads: CASSEFLLGDEQFF. In nucleotides, the CDR3 is TGTGCCAGCAGTGAATTTCTTTTGGGCGATGAGCAGTTCTTC.

V gene TRBV7-2 combines with J gene TRBJ2-7; 7 nucleotides line up with TRBD2. Trimming removed 6 bases from V and 2 bases from J; junction bases left unmatched: 10. The CDR3 has 15 amino acids. The germline V gene has CDR1 SGHTA and CDR2 FQGNSA. CDR3 DNA: TGTGCCAGCAGGTGGTCAGGCGGGGGTCCCTACGAGCAGTACTTC. Translation: CASRWSGGGPYEQYF.

The V call is TRBV2, the J call TRBJ1-5; weak D call: TRBD1 (6 bases). Germline values: CDR1 SNHLY, CDR2 FYNNEI. V lost 4 bases and J 5 bases, leaving 12 bases between the germline ends. This CDR3 is 14 amino acids long. The CDR3 DNA sequence: TGTGCCAGCAGTGGCACCAGGGGAGATCAGCCCCAGCATTTT. This encodes CASSGTRGDQPQHF.

The chain carries TRBV7-3 and TRBJ2-6; 7 nucleotides match TRBD1. Germline V lookup: CDR1 SGHTA, CDR2 FQGTGA. V was pared by 5 bases and J by 3 bases, with 10 bases of the junction left unmatched. CDR3 length equals 17 residues. In DNA form, the CDR3 reads TGTGCCAGCAGCGCCGGGACAGCCCCGGGTGGGGCCAACGTCCTGACTTTC. Translated: CASSAGTAPGGANVLTF.

The chain uses TRBV11-2 and TRBJ2-7, with TRBD2 as a possible D gene (6 bases). Trimming stripped 3 bases from V and 3 bases from J, with 9 bases between. This CDR3 comprises 13 residues. Germline V gene data show CDR1 as SGHAT and CDR2 as FQNNGV. The DNA of the CDR3 is TGTGCCAGCAGCTTTGGGCGGGACTACGAGCAGTACTTC. This translates into CASSFGRDYEQYF.

The gene calls are TRBV30 and TRBJ2-1, with D maybe TRBD1 (7 bases). V lost 0 bases, J lost 10 bases, and 13 bases lay in between. Germline lookup yields CDR1 GTSNPN and CDR2 SVGIG (reference sequence). This CDR3 is 13 amino acids long. The CDR3 nucleotides are TGTGCCTGGAGTGTGGAGGGGGCAGGAGAGCAGTTCTTC. Translation gives CAWSVEGAGEQFF.

This chain links TRBV29-1 with TRBJ2-5; D perhaps matches TRBD1 (5 bases). The CDR3 totals 13 residues. CDR1 is SQVTM and CDR2 is ANQGSEA in the germline V gene. The V end was cut by 5 bases, the J end by 5 bases, with 15 bases between. CDR3 nucleotides: TGCAGCGTTACAGGCCCTCCTGGGGAGACCCAGTACTTC. This codes for CSVTGPPGETQYF.

This clone was picked up one time. The chain couples TRBV19 to TRBJ1-1, with D uncertain. Germline V gene lookup returns CDR1 LNHDA and CDR2 SQIVND (reference sequence). This CDR3 is built from 17 residues. Trimming removed 3 bases at V and 1 base at J, with 18 bases between. Here the CDR3 reads CASSIGGQVVPNTEAFF. CDR3 DNA: TGTGCCAGTAGTATTGGAGGGCAGGTCGTCCCGAACACTGAAGCTTTCTTT. Together with reference TRBV19 and TRBJ1-1, the CDR3 gives the full variable domain: DGGITQSPKYLFRKEGQNVTLSCEQNLNHDAMYWYRQDPGQGLRLIYYSQIVNDFQKGDIAEGYSVSREKKESFPLTVTSAQKNPTAFYLCASSIGGQVVPNTEAFFGQGTRLTVV.

The chain is built from TRBV19 and TRBJ1-2; tentative D call: TRBD1 (5 bases). CDR3 length equals 15 residues. The germline V gene has CDR1 LNHDA and CDR2 SQIVND (reference sequence). Trimming took off 3 bases at V and 2 bases at J, with 13 bases between the two ends. The CDR3 reads CASSMGTGGNYGYTF. The CDR3 bases are TGTGCCAGTAGTATGGGAACAGGCGGAAACTATGGCTACACCTTC.

The CDR3 DNA reads as TGTGCCAGCAGCACACCGACTAGGCAGGCCACTGAAGCTTTCTTT. This codes for CASSTPTRQATEAFF. V usage is TRBV6-5 and J usage is TRBJ1-1; D call uncertain. V was cut by 6 bases and J by 4 bases, with 18 bases left in between. The CDR3 is 15 residues long. Germline V gene data show CDR1 as MNHEY and CDR2 as SVGAGI.

Here the CDR3 reads CASSSSGHYEQYF. For the CDR3, the DNA is TGTGCCAGCAGCTCTAGCGGGCATTACGAGCAGTACTTC. This rearrangement joins TRBV7-9 to TRBJ2-7; 8 bases agree with TRBD2. V was pared by 4 bases and J by 4 bases, with 3 bases of the junction left unmatched. The V gene's germline CDR1 is SEHNR and CDR2 FQNEAQ (reference sequence). This CDR3 has 13 amino acids.

The rearrangement uses TRBV30 and TRBJ2-7; D perhaps matches TRBD1 (5 bases). From germline, CDR1 is GTSNPN and CDR2 SVGIG (reference sequence). The germline V and J ends were trimmed by 0 bases and 3 bases, with 12 bases remaining between them. The CDR3 has 14 residues. CDR3 region: CAWSVAGKFYEQYF. CDR3 sequence (DNA): TGTGCCTGGAGTGTTGCAGGGAAATTCTACGAGCAGTACTTC.

This clone was observed once. The V and J genes are TRBV7-9 and TRBJ2-4, with D possibly matching TRBD2 (6 bases). Germline lookup yields CDR1 SEHNR and CDR2 FQNEAQ (reference sequence). The length of the CDR3 is 14 residues. V was clipped by 5 bases and J by 8 bases, with 16 bases between them. The CDR3 spells CASSPTRIEDIQYF. In DNA, the CDR3 is TGTGCCAGCAGCCCGACTAGGATTGAGGACATTCAGTACTTC.

This sequence joins TRBV27 and TRBJ1-1; possible D gene TRBD1, 6 bases. V was trimmed by 5 bases and J by 5 bases, leaving 12 bases between them. Germline lookup yields CDR1 MNHEY and CDR2 SMNVEV (reference sequence). This CDR3 has 13 residues. The CDR3 bases are TGTGCCAGCAGTCGATGGACAGAAACTGAAGCTTTCTTT. Amino acids: CASSRWTETEAFF.

In regard to this clone: One end of the junction is discordant with germline, which a read error may explain. The chain combines TRBV19 with TRBJ2-2; a weak D match, TRBD2 (5 bases). This CDR3 contains 14 residues. Germline V lookup: CDR1 LNHDA, CDR2 SQIVND (reference sequence). As DNA, the CDR3 is TGTGCCGGTAGTCGGACTTCGAACACCGGGGAGCTGTTTTTT. Translated, it gives CAGSRTSNTGELFF.

The chain has TRBV19 and TRBJ2-5; 15 bases are a match to TRBD2. CDR1 is LNHDA and CDR2 is SQIVND in the germline V gene (reference sequence). V lost 4 bases, J lost 4 bases, and 7 bases stayed unmatched. This CDR3 has 17 residues. The CDR3: CASSNTAGLAGGETQYF. The CDR3 nucleotides read TGTGCCAGTAGTAACACCGCGGGACTAGCGGGAGGAGAGACCCAGTACTTC. Complete variable domain (other parts from reference TRBV19 and TRBJ2-5): DGGITQSPKYLFRKEGQNVTLSCEQNLNHDAMYWYRQDPGQGLRLIYYSQIVNDFQKGDIAEGYSVSREKKESFPLTVTSAQKNPTAFYLCASSNTAGLAGGETQYFGPGTRLLVL.

The rearrangement links TRBV19 to TRBJ2-5; 10 nucleotides align to TRBD2. The CDR3 covers 15 residues. Trimming took 7 bases from V and 0 from J; bases not matched to a gene: 5. CDR1 and CDR2 from the germline V gene are LNHDA and SQIVND (reference sequence). The CDR3 nucleotides are TGTGCCAGTAAGAGGACTAGCGGTTACCAAGAGACCCAGTACTTC. Translating gives CASKRTSGYQETQYF.

The CDR3 nucleotides read TGTGCCAGCAGTTCCCCCAGCGGGAGAACGTACTACGAGCAGTACTTC. The encoded protein is CASSSPSGRTYYEQYF. The rearrangement links TRBV27 to TRBJ2-7; the match to TRBD2 covers 8 bases. Per germline, CDR1 MNHEY and CDR2 SMNVEV (reference sequence). This CDR3 spans 16 amino acids. The J segment lost 3 bases and the V segment lost 4 bases, leaving 11 bases of the junction unmatched.

The genes are TRBV28 and TRBJ1-1; D unclear. Germline loops: CDR1 MDHEN, CDR2 SYDVKM. Between the trimmed V and J ends, which lost 3 bases and 8 bases, there was a span of 10 bases. The CDR3 runs to 12 residues. The chain's CDR3 is CASSLGRAEAFF. DNA for the CDR3: TGTGCCAGCAGTTTGGGCAGAGCAGAAGCTTTCTTT.

The chain uses TRBV6-5 and TRBJ1-1, with TRBD1 identical over 7 bases. This CDR3 comprises 11 residues. Germline V gives CDR1 MNHEY, CDR2 SVGAGI. V dropped 6 bases and J dropped 7; count of bases not matched to a gene: 2. CDR3 in amino acids: CASSRQGEAFF. CDR3 DNA: TGTGCCAGCAGCCGACAGGGTGAAGCTTTCTTT.